This TCR beta chain appears in the sequencing data of a study of blood T cell repertoires in COVID-19. TCRdb's table, derived via immunoSEQ multiplex PCR, lists solely in-frame clones and lacks some. Here the sample spans 130,000 to 150,000 clones, around 87% being singletons. After removal of 0 bases from V and 2 bases from J, the junction contained 6 bases not matched to a gene. This CDR3 contains 19 residues. Germline loops: CDR1 MNHEY, CDR2 SVGEGT. This clone was counted a single time. Adults between about 18 and 89 years of age took part from 24 US areas. The sequencing sample was made of PBMCs or T cells enriched from blood (not recorded which). The TCR was taken from a young woman with acute COVID-19. V is TRBV6-2 or TRBV6-3 and J is TRBJ2-3; 15 bases map to TRBD2. CDR3 DNA: TGTGCCAGCAGTTACTCTCCCGGACTAGCGGGAGGGATCACAGATACGCAGTATTTT. Protein product: CASSYSPGLAGGITDTQYF.